This passage covers 26 T cell receptor beta chains from one sample sequenced in a study of T-cell reconstitution after alpha-beta-depleted transplantation in children (dated by TCRdb to the mid-2010s). Library construction relied on PCR. Sequencing took place on an Illumina HiSeq 2500. To normalize quantification of the TCRbeta repertoire, the TCR libraries were built with molecular barcoding that relied on unique molecular identifiers. TCRdb reran the public reads through fastp at Q25 and MiXCR, keeping productive beta chains. Each entry merges the rows of one CDR3 protein and shows their most common DNA and genes. The sample records almost 500,000 distinct CDR3 sequences, around an eighth of which are singletons. The biggest ten clones account for less than 6.5% of the sample. The sequencing used PBMCs from the stem cell graft donor, collected from the stem cell graft. Receptors originate from a human donor who donated a stem cell graft to a child with combined immunodeficiency.

This clonotype was recorded at least ten times. The genes are TRBV4-2 and TRBJ2-7; 9 bases fit TRBD1. The CDR3 runs 13 residues. V shed 8 bases, J shed 6 bases, and the junction held 8 bases outside the gene matches. Germline CDR1 and CDR2: LGHNA and YNFKEQ. DNA of the CDR3: TGTGCCAGCCGCCGGGACAGGGAGGCCGAGCAGTACTTC. The encoded protein is CASRRDREAEQYF.

The chain links TRBV7-2 to TRBJ2-7; TRBD2 is a possible D gene (5 bases). The CDR3 runs to 17 residues. The V end was cut by 0 bases, the J end by 0 bases, with 15 bases between. The germline gives CDR1 SGHTA, CDR2 FQGNSA. For the CDR3, the DNA is TGTGCCAGCAGCTTAGCGAGACCGGGAACTTACTCCTACGAGCAGTACTTC. Translated, it gives CASSLARPGTYSYEQYF. Full variable domain (missing parts from reference TRBV7-2 and TRBJ2-7): GAGVSQSPSNKVTEKGKDVELRCDPISGHTALYWYRQSLGQGLEFLIYFQGNSAPDKSGLPSDRFSAERTGGSVSTLTIQRTQQEDSAVYLCASSLARPGTYSYEQYFGPGTRLTVT.

The table lists this clonotype with a few counts. V is TRBV6-2 or TRBV6-3 and J is TRBJ2-3; no definite D call. This CDR3 is built from 14 residues. V lost 6 bases and J 0 bases, leaving 10 bases between the germline ends. Germline-derived CDR1 and CDR2 are MNHEY and SVGEGT. CDR3 coding DNA: TGTGCCAGCAGCCGGAATCCTAGCACAGATACGCAGTATTTT. It yields the protein CASSRNPSTDTQYF.

This clonotype has only a few counts. The chain joins TRBV6-2 or TRBV6-3 to TRBJ1-2, with TRBD1 as a possible D gene (6 bases). The germline V gene encodes CDR1 MNHEY and CDR2 SVGEGT. Trimming pared 1 base from V and 6 bases from J, leaving 12 bases between. This CDR3 is built from 14 residues. The CDR3 bases are TGTGCCAGCAGTTACTTGGCGGGGGGCGATGGCTACACCTTC. The encoded protein is CASSYLAGGDGYTF.

The chain is built from TRBV12-3 or TRBV12-4 and TRBJ1-1; maybe TRBD1 (5 bases). CDR3 length: 14 amino acids. V was cut by 7 bases and J by 1 base, with 13 bases left in between. Here the CDR3 DNA reads TGTGCCAGCACCCCTTGGGGGGGGAACACTGAAGCTTTCTTT. Translated, it gives CASTPWGGNTEAFF.

As concerns this clonotype: A junction boundary mismatches the germline segment, possibly from a read error. This chain links TRBV20-1 with TRBJ1-2; D remains ambiguous. CDR3 size: 13 residues. The germline CDR1 and CDR2 sequences are DFQATT and SNEGSKA (reference sequence). The CDR3 nucleotides are TGCAGTGCTAGATCAAGGCTAAACTATGGCCACACCTTC. Translating it yields CSARSRLNYGHTF.

In this sample, this clonotype turned up once. The rearrangement links TRBV12-5 to TRBJ2-1; D unclear. The ends were cut back, 5 bases at V and 2 bases at J, with 10 bases in the middle. Looked up from germline, CDR1 is LGHNT and CDR2 is FRNRAP. This CDR3 comprises 14 residues. The CDR3 nucleotides are TGTGCTAGTGGTCGTGGGAATACCTACAATGAGCAGTTCTTC. As protein: CASGRGNTYNEQFF. Together with reference TRBV12-5 and TRBJ2-1, the CDR3 gives the full variable domain: DARVTQTPRHKVTEMGQEVTMRCQPILGHNTVFWYRQTMMQGLELLAYFRNRAPLDDSGMPKDRFSAEMPDATLATLKIQPSEPRDSAVYFCASGRGNTYNEQFFGPGTRLTVL.

This clonotype was counted ten times or more. The chain joins TRBV25-1 to TRBJ2-1; D is uncertain. The length of the CDR3 is 12 residues. In germline, CDR1 is MGHDK, CDR2 SYGVNS. V was clipped by 0 bases and J by 10 bases, with 7 bases between them. The CDR3 DNA sequence: TGTGCCAGCAGTGAATATGGCGGCGAGCAGTTCTTC. Its protein product is CASSEYGGEQFF.

This clonotype has ten or more counts. This chain joins TRBV7-2 and TRBJ2-1; a weak D match, TRBD2 (6 bases). Germline V gene data show CDR1 as SGHTA and CDR2 as FQGNSA. V was pared by 5 bases and J by 0 bases, with 11 bases between. The CDR3 is 15 residues long. The CDR3 loop is CASSPGLSSYNEQFF. CDR3 DNA: TGTGCCAGCAGCCCCGGACTAAGCTCCTACAATGAGCAGTTCTTC.

This clonotype was observed a few times. The rearrangement links TRBV6-1 to TRBJ2-5; the D gene is possibly TRBD1 (7 bases). Per germline, CDR1 MNHNS and CDR2 SASEGT. The CDR3 sequence is 15 residues long. V dropped 3 bases and J dropped 5 bases, with 16 bases sitting between them. The CDR3 region has the DNA TGTGCCAGCAGTGATTCAACAGGGGACTTTGAGACCCAGTACTTC. This codes for CASSDSTGDFETQYF.

This clonotype was seen many times. The CDR3 loop is CASSLGQTGELFF. The CDR3 nucleotides read TGTGCCAGCAGCCTGGGACAGACCGGGGAGCTGTTTTTT. The V call is TRBV13, the J call TRBJ2-2; 7 nucleotides agree with TRBD1. Per the germline V gene, CDR1 is PRHDT and CDR2 is FYEKMQ (reference sequence). The CDR3 is 13 residues long. The V gene end was trimmed by 5 bases and the J gene end by 5 bases; junction bases not matched to a gene: 2. Drawing the rest from reference TRBV13 and TRBJ2-2, the complete variable domain is AAGVIQSPRHLIKEKRETATLKCYPIPRHDTVYWYQQGPGQDPQFLISFYEKMQSDKGSIPDRFSAQQFSDYHSELNMSSLELGDSALYFCASSLGQTGELFFGEGSRLTVL.

This clonotype was observed a few times. This chain connects TRBV7-2 to TRBJ2-7; weak D call: TRBD2 (7 bases). The germline V gene encodes CDR1 SGHTA and CDR2 FQGNSA. The CDR3 is 14 residues long. The V and J ends lost 5 bases and 1 base respectively, with 12 bases between them. The CDR3 reads CASSPRGASYEQYF. The CDR3 DNA reads TGTGCCAGCAGCCCTCGGGGGGCATCCTACGAGCAGTACTTC.

This clonotype was observed many times. The CDR3 bases are TGCAGCGTTGTACTGCCCACTGGCACCGGGGAGCTGTTTTTT. It encodes CSVVLPTGTGELFF. The genes are TRBV29-1 and TRBJ2-2; D is unresolved. Germline V gene data show CDR1 as SQVTM and CDR2 as ANQGSEA. The CDR3 spans 14 residues. Trimming took off 4 bases at V and 4 bases at J, with 13 bases between the two ends.

This clonotype was observed many times. V usage is TRBV20-1 and J usage is TRBJ1-1; TRBD1 agrees at 8 bases. The CDR3 contains 17 residues. The V gene's germline CDR1 is DFQATT and CDR2 SNEGSKA (reference sequence). The V segment lost 0 bases and the J segment 2 bases; nucleotides outside the gene matches: 11. This CDR3 is CSARDLGTGILNTEAFF. As DNA, the CDR3 is TGCAGTGCTAGAGATCTGGGGACAGGCATTTTAAACACTGAAGCTTTCTTT.

The CDR3 spells CATSDRSAAGGTDTQYF. The CDR3 DNA reads TGTGCCACCAGTGATCGCTCGGCGGCGGGGGGAACAGATACGCAGTATTTT. This rearrangement joins TRBV24-1 to TRBJ2-3; 8 positions agree with TRBD2. V shed 3 bases and J 3 bases; nucleotides not matched to a gene: 10. Germline loops: CDR1 KGHDR, CDR2 SFDVKD. This CDR3 spans 17 amino acids.

This rearrangement joins TRBV24-1 to TRBJ2-1; weak D call: TRBD1 (6 bases). V was shortened by 1 base and J by 8 bases, with 14 bases between the two germline ends. This CDR3 has 15 residues. Germline lookup yields CDR1 KGHDR and CDR2 SFDVKD. The CDR3 loop is CATSDFSGAQDEQFF. CDR3 in DNA: TGTGCCACCAGTGATTTCTCAGGGGCCCAGGATGAGCAGTTCTTC.

The rearrangement joins TRBV11-1 to TRBJ2-3; D unresolved. Germline V gene sequence: CDR1 SGHAT, CDR2 FQDESV (reference sequence). V lost 5 bases to trimming and J lost 1 base, with 16 bases between them. The length of the CDR3 is 16 residues. The CDR3 is CASSPWIDEGTDTQYF. Written as DNA, the CDR3 is TGTGCCAGCAGCCCCTGGATAGATGAGGGCACAGATACGCAGTATTTT.

The sample holds a few counts of this clonotype. This rearrangement joins TRBV4-3 to TRBJ1-2; the match to TRBD1 covers 7 bases. V lost 3 bases and J lost 2; bases outside the gene matches: 6. CDR1 and CDR2 (germline): LGHNA, YSLEER. CDR3 length equals 15 residues. CDR3 region: CASSQDGDRNYGYTF. CDR3 sequence (DNA): TGCGCCAGCAGCCAGGACGGGGACAGAAACTATGGCTACACCTTC.

This clonotype turned up a few times. The CDR3 sequence: CASVLGTEAFF. CDR3 DNA sequence: TGTGCCAGCGTTTTGGGCACTGAAGCTTTCTTT. The chain combines TRBV7-9 with TRBJ1-1; no firm D call. CDR3 length: 11 residues. V gave up 8 bases and J gave up 4 bases, with 8 bases separating them. CDR1 is SEHNR, CDR2 FQNEAQ, per germline (reference sequence).

The genes are TRBV5-1 and TRBJ2-1; D might be TRBD1 (5 bases). Trimming shortened V by 1 base and J by 10 bases, and 12 bases separated the two germline ends. Germline lookup yields CDR1 SGHRS and CDR2 YFSETQ. The length of the CDR3 is 13 residues. The CDR3 region has the DNA TGCGCCAGCAGCTTGACAGGATCCTGGGAGCAGTTCTTC. Residues: CASSLTGSWEQFF.

This clonotype occurred a few times. V usage is TRBV9 and J usage is TRBJ2-3, with a weak D call TRBD2 (6 bases). Germline V lookup: CDR1 SGDLS, CDR2 YYNGEE. Trimming left V 0 bases short and J 5 bases short, with 7 bases between. This CDR3 is 13 amino acids long. The CDR3 loop reads CASSVAGLDTQYF. CDR3 coding DNA: TGTGCCAGCAGCGTAGCGGGACTAGATACGCAGTATTTT. Drawing the rest from reference TRBV9 and TRBJ2-3, the complete variable domain is DSGVTQTPKHLITATGQRVTLRCSPRSGDLSVYWYQQSLDQGLQFLIQYYNGEERAKGNILERFSAQQFPDLHSELNLSSLELGDSALYFCASSVAGLDTQYFGPGTRLTVL.

V and J are TRBV12-3 or TRBV12-4 and TRBJ1-6; D ambiguous. Between the trimmed V and J ends, which lost 7 bases and 9 bases, there was a span of 16 bases. This CDR3 is built from 14 residues. In nucleotides, the CDR3 is TGTGCCAGCATGGAGTCCCGGGCAGTTTCACCCCTCCACTTT. This gives the protein CASMESRAVSPLHF.

This clonotype came up a few times. The DNA of the CDR3 is TGTGCCAGCAGCGTAGGGGCTATGGCGGGAGGAGTTGGTAATGAGCAGTTCTTC. Amino acid sequence: CASSVGAMAGGVGNEQFF. The gene calls are TRBV9 and TRBJ2-1, with TRBD2 identical over 8 bases. The trim removed 0 bases at V and 7 bases at J, leaving 15 bases unmatched. The CDR3 has 18 amino acids. The germline V gene encodes CDR1 SGDLS and CDR2 YYNGEE.

In this sample, this clonotype turned up many times. The gene calls are TRBV3-1 and TRBJ2-5; D is ambiguous. Trimming shortened V by 5 bases and J by 6 bases, and 7 bases separated the two germline ends. The CDR3 contains 11 residues. Germline values: CDR1 LGHDT, CDR2 YNNKEL (reference sequence). Here the CDR3 reads CASSSRQTQYF. As DNA, the CDR3 is TGTGCCAGCAGCTCCCGACAGACCCAGTACTTC.

This clonotype was detected a few times. This chain connects TRBV28 to TRBJ1-2, with no clear D. V was pared by 7 bases and J by 13 bases, with 19 bases between. This CDR3 is 12 amino acids long. CDR1 MDHEN and CDR2 SYDVKM come from the germline V gene. CDR3 sequence: CASTVGRNPATF. CDR3 bases: TGTGCCAGCACCGTCGGACGGAACCCCGCCACCTTC.

This clonotype has a count of ten or more. The J gene is TRBJ2-3, the V gene TRBV20-1; TRBD1 aligns across 9 bases. Germline V gene sequence: CDR1 DFQATT, CDR2 SNEGSKA (reference sequence). The CDR3 is 14 residues long. J gave up 4 bases and V 7 bases, and 9 bases lay outside the gene matches. The CDR3 DNA reads TGCAGTGAGATCGGACAGGGGCGACCAGATACGCAGTATTTT. Translation gives CSEIGQGRPDTQYF.